This T cell receptor (beta chain) was recorded in a study of early T cells in non-severe SARS-CoV-2 infection. Study-wide context: From unsorted whole blood, bulk RNA was sequenced, and the chains remained unpaired. Study-wide points: A preference for anti-spike CD8 responses marked VDJdb matching, which missed private and CD4 specificities.

Researchers attached unique molecular identifiers to individual cDNA molecules. TCRdb called the 5' RACE reads again in MiXCR, with one record for every CDR3 protein. Of roughly 110,000 distinct CDR3 sequences listed, 11% are singletons. This CDR3 is 17 amino acids long. Germline CDR1 MDHEN, CDR2 SYDVKM. V lost 4 bases to trimming and J lost 3 bases; unmatched junction nucleotides: 8. Details on this clonotype: Its antigen is not known.

The TCR sequence derives from an adult who was a healthcare worker with PCR-confirmed SARS-CoV-2 infection or an uninfected control (not recorded which). The chain is built from TRBV28 and TRBJ2-1, with 11 bases that match TRBD2. Sequenced sample: whole blood. This chain's CDR3 is CASSSGTSGYFYNEQFF. The CDR3 nucleotides are TGTGCCAGCAGTTCTGGGACTAGCGGATACTTCTACAATGAGCAGTTCTTC.